This entry lists 5 T cell receptor beta chains sequenced from one sample in a study of shared T cell receptors in the human thymus. Clones were sequenced by immunoSEQ multiplex PCR, and TCRdb holds only the in-frame ones, with some missing. The repertoire includes some 660,000 clones, approximately 87% of them detected once, and approximately 0.0097% sits in the top ten. In addition, the sample was reused for a study of human thymus T cells.

The sequencing input was thymocytes. The receptors were sampled from a boy less than two years old with a congenital heart defect.

V gene TRBV6-5 combines with J gene TRBJ2-5; TRBD1 aligns across 7 bases. V lost 5 bases to trimming and J lost 2 bases; unmatched junction nucleotides: 5. The germline gives CDR1 MNHEY, CDR2 SVGAGI. CDR3 length: 14 residues. CDR3 residues: CASSPSRGQETQYF. The CDR3 DNA is TGTGCCAGCAGTCCGTCCAGGGGGCAAGAGACCCAGTACTTC.

The sample holds one count of this clone. The chain links TRBV5-1 to TRBJ1-5; TRBD1 matches at 7 bases. The CDR3 is 13 residues long. With 4 bases clipped from V and 5 bases from J, the junction kept 3 bases outside the gene matches. Germline CDR1 SGHRS, CDR2 YFSETQ. As DNA, the CDR3 is TGCGCCAGCAGCCGGACAGGCGATCAGCCCCAGCATTTT. Translation gives CASSRTGDQPQHF.

The chain is built from TRBV6-1 and TRBJ1-5; D gene unclear. V was cut by 6 bases and J by 4 bases, with 13 bases left in between. CDR3 length: 14 residues. CDR1 MNHNS and CDR2 SASEGT come from the germline V gene. CDR3: CASRETTKNQPQHF. The CDR3 DNA reads TGTGCCAGCAGGGAAACTACCAAGAATCAGCCCCAGCATTTT.

The chain joins TRBV7-2 to TRBJ2-5, with D possibly matching TRBD2 (6 bases). Germline V gene lookup returns CDR1 SGHTA and CDR2 FQGNSA. CDR3 size: 18 residues. Trimming took 1 base from V and 5 from J, leaving 23 bases between them. This chain's CDR3 is CASSLDQRVGLRRETQYF. In DNA, the CDR3 is TGTGCCAGCAGCTTAGATCAGCGGGTAGGGCTCAGAAGGGAGACCCAGTACTTC.

The chain recombines TRBV7-9 with TRBJ1-1, with 7 nucleotides matching TRBD1. CDR3 length equals 16 residues. Germline values: CDR1 SEHNR, CDR2 FQNEAQ (reference sequence). Losses at the gene ends were 6 bases for V and 1 base for J; bases not matched to a gene: 11. The CDR3 region is CASSFKQGGRNTEAFF. The CDR3 DNA sequence: TGTGCCAGCAGTTTTAAACAAGGGGGCCGGAACACTGAAGCTTTCTTT.